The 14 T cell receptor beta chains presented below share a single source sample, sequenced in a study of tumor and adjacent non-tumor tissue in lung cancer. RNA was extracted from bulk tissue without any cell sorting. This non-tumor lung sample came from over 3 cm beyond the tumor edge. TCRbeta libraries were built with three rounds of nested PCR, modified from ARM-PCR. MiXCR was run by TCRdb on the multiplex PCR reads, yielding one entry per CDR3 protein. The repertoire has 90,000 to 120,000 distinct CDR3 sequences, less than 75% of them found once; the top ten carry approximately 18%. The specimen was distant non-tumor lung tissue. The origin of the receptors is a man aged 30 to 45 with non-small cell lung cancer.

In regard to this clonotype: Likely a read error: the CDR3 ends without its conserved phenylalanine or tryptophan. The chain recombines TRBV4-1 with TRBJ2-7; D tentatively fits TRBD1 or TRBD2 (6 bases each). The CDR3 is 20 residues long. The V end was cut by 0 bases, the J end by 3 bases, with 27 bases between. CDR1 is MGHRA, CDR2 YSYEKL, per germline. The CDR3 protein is CASSQDFVWYGGYIIYEQYL. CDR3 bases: TGCGCCAGCAGCCAAGATTTTGTTTGGTACGGGGGCTACATAATCTACGAGCAGTACCTC.

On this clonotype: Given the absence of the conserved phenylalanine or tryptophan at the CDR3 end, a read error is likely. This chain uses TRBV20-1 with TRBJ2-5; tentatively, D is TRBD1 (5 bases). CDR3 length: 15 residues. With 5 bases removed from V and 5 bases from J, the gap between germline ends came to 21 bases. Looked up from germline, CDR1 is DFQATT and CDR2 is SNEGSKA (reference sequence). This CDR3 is CSAECPAGSVETQYL. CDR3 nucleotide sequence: TGCAGTGCTGAGTGTCCCGCAGGGTCAGTGGAGACCCAGTACCTC.

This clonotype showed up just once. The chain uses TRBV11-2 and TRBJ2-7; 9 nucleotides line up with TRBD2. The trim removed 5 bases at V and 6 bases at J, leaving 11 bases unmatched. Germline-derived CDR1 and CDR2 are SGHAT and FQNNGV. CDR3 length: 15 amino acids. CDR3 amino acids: CASSLSGGHSREQYF. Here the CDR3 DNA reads TGTGCCAGCAGCCTTAGCGGGGGACACTCCCGCGAGCAGTACTTC.

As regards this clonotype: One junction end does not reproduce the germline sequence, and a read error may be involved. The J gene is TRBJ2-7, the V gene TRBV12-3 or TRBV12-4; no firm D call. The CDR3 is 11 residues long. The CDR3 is CVSSFRYEQYF. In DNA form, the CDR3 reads TGCGTCAGCAGTTTTAGGTACGAGCAGTACTTC.

The CDR3 nucleotides are TGTGCCAGCAGCCTCAGCCTGGGAACATACAATGAGCAGTTCTTC. Its protein is CASSLSLGTYNEQFF. V gene TRBV7-9 combines with J gene TRBJ2-1; D ambiguous. The CDR3 contains 15 residues. Germline lookup yields CDR1 SEHNR and CDR2 FQNEAQ (reference sequence). V gave up 5 bases and J gave up 4 bases, with 15 bases separating them. The complete variable domain, with remaining parts taken from reference TRBV7-9 and TRBJ2-1, reads DTGVSQNPRHKITKRGQNVTFRCDPISEHNRLYWYRQTLGQGPEFLTYFQNEAQLEKSRLLSDRFSAERPKGSFSTLEIQRTEQGDSAMYLCASSLSLGTYNEQFFGPGTRLTVL.

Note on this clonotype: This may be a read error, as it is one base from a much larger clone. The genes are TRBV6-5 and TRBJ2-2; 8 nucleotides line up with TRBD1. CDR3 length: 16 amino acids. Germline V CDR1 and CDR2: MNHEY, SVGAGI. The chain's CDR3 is CASSPDRASFFGELYF. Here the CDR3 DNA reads TGTGCCAGCAGCCCGGACAGGGCCAGCTTTTTCGGGGAGCTGTATTTT.

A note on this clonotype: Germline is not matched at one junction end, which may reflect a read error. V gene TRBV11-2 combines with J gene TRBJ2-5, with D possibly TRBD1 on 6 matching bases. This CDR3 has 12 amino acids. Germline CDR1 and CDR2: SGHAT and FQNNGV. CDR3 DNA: TGTGTCAGCAGTCACAGGGTCAAGACCCAGTACTTC. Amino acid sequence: CVSSHRVKTQYF.

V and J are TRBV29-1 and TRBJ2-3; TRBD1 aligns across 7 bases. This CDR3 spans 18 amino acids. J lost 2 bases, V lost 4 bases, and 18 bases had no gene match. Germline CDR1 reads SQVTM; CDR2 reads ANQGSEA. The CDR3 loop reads CSVVRDSVGQVSTDTQYF. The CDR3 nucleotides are TGCAGCGTTGTGAGGGATTCGGTAGGACAGGTGTCCACAGATACGCAGTATTTT.

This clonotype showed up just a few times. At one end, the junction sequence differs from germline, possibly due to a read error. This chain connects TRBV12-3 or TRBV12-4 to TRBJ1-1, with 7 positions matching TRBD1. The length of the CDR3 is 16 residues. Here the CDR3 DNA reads TGTGCCAGCAGTTCCCAGGGGACAGACATGAACACTGGAGCTTTCTTT. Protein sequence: CASSSQGTDMNTGAFF.

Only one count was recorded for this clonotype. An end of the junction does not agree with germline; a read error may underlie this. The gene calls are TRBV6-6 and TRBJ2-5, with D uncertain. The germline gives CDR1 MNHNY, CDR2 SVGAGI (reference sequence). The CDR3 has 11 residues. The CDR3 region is CANSYDETQNF. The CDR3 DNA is TGTGCCAACAGTTACGATGAGACCCAGAACTTC.

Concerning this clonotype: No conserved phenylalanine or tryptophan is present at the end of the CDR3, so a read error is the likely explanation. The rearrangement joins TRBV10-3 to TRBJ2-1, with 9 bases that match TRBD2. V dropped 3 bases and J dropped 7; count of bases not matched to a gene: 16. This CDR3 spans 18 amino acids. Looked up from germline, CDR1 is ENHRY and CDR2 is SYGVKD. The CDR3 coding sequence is TGTGCCATCAGTGACCCCCTACTTTCTGGCGGGGGGGCAAATGAGCAGTTCTTA. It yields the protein CAISDPLLSGGGANEQFL.

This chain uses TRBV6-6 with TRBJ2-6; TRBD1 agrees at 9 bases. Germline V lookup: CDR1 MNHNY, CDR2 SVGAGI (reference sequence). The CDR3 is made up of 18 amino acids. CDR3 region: CDNSSRGQGLSGANVLTF. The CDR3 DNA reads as TGTGACAACAGTTCGAGGGGACAGGGTCTTTCGGGGGCCAACGTCCTGACTTTC.

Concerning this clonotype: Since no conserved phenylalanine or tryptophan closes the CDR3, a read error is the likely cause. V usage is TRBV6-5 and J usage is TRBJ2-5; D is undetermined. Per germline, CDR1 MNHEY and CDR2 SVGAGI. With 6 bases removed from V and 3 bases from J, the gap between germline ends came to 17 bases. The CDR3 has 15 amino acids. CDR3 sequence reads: CASSLTFSIEETQYI. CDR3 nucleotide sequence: TGTGCCAGCAGCCTTACGTTCAGCATTGAAGAGACCCAGTACATC.

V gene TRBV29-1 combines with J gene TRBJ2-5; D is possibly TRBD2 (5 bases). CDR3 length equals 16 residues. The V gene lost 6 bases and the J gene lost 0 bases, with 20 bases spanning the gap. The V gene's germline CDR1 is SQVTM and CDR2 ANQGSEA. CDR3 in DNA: TGCAGCGTGGTGAGAACTGGTAGCGCCAACCAAGAGACCCAGTACTTC. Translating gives CSVVRTGSANQETQYF.